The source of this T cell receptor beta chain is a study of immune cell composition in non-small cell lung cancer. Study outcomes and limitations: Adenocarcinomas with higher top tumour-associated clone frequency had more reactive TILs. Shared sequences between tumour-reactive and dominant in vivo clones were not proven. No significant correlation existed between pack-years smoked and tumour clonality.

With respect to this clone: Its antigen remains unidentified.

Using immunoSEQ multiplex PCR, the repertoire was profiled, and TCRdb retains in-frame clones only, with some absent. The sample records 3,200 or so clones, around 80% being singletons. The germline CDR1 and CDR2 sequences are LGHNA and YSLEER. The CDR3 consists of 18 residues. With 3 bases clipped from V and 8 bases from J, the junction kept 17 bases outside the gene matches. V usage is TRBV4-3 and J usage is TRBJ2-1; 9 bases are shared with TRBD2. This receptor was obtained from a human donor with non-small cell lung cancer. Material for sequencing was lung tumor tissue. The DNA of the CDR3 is TGCGCCAGCAGCCAGGGGCCCTGGGGCGGGGGGGCCTGGGATGAGCAGTTCTTC. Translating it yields CASSQGPWGGGAWDEQFF.